These 27 T cell receptor beta chains were all obtained from the same sample, sequenced in a study of cytomegalovirus exposure and HLA in healthy donors. The PCR made use of 60 Vbeta and 13 Jbeta primers. Produced via immunoSEQ multiplex PCR; TCRdb's table is partial and in-frame only. The sample contains about 120,000 clones, about 69% of which appear only once. The sequencing input was PBMCs. The receptor source for this set is a woman aged 18 to 35 in good health and CMV-seronegative.

A single count supports this clone. This chain uses TRBV28 with TRBJ1-4; D gene unclear. Germline V gene lookup returns CDR1 MDHEN and CDR2 SYDVKM. The CDR3 length is 17 residues. V gave up 3 bases and J gave up 0 bases, with 14 bases separating them. CDR3 sequence (DNA): TGTGCCAGCAGTTTGGTTGGTCGGTTAGCAACTAATGAAAAACTGTTTTTT. This translates into CASSLVGRLATNEKLFF.

The chain has TRBV28 and TRBJ1-2; tentatively, D is TRBD1 (6 bases). The CDR3 runs to 14 residues. Trimming cost V 4 bases and J 1 base, with 10 bases left between them. Germline loops: CDR1 MDHEN, CDR2 SYDVKM. DNA for the CDR3: TGTGCCAGCAGTTGGGGACAACTTAACTATGGCTACACCTTC. It yields the protein CASSWGQLNYGYTF.

This clone came up a few times. The chain links TRBV5-5 to TRBJ2-1, with D tentatively TRBD2 (6 bases). V shed 6 bases and J shed 2 bases, with 15 bases lying between them. CDR3 length: 15 residues. CDR1 SGHKS and CDR2 YYEKEE come from the germline V gene (reference sequence). CDR3 region: CASKPEEGTYNEQFF. The CDR3, as DNA: TGTGCCAGCAAACCCGAGGAGGGGACCTACAATGAGCAGTTCTTC.

The chain links TRBV6-6 to TRBJ1-1, with 9 bases fitting TRBD1. Losses at the gene ends were 7 bases for V and 8 bases for J; bases not matched to a gene: 5. The CDR3 is made up of 12 amino acids. Germline V gene lookup returns CDR1 MNHNY and CDR2 SVGAGI (reference sequence). CDR3 nucleotide sequence: TGTGCCAGCAAACCGGGGACAGGGGAAGCTTTCTTT. This encodes CASKPGTGEAFF.

As concerns this clone: In the same sample, other DNA sequences code for this CDR3. This chain links TRBV30 with TRBJ1-5; D not certain. Trimming cost V 1 base and J 1 base, with 5 bases left between them. This CDR3 is 13 amino acids long. The germline CDR1 and CDR2 sequences are GTSNPN and SVGIG (reference sequence). CDR3 sequence (DNA): TGTGCCTGGAGTGGCGGCAGCAATCAGCCCCAGCATTTT. Its protein product is CAWSGGSNQPQHF.

V and J are TRBV6-4 and TRBJ2-1; 8 bases line up with TRBD1. The trim removed 2 bases at V and 3 bases at J, leaving 0 bases unmatched. Germline CDR1 and CDR2: MRHNA and SNTAGT. This CDR3 contains 14 residues. CDR3 coding DNA: TGTGCCAGCAGTGACGGACAGGGCTACAATGAGCAGTTCTTC. Its translation is CASSDGQGYNEQFF.

This clone was counted only a few times. This sequence joins TRBV19 and TRBJ1-2; 8 nucleotides align to TRBD1. CDR3 length: 15 amino acids. Germline loops: CDR1 LNHDA, CDR2 SQIVND (reference sequence). V lost 3 bases and J lost 2; bases outside the gene matches: 5. CDR3 region: CASSIQGATNYGYTF. DNA for the CDR3: TGTGCCAGTAGTATCCAGGGGGCGACCAACTATGGCTACACCTTC.

This chain uses TRBV20-1 with TRBJ2-2; D perhaps matches TRBD2 (5 bases). The length of the CDR3 is 11 residues. V gave up 3 bases and J gave up 8 bases, with 7 bases separating them. The germline V gene encodes CDR1 DFQATT and CDR2 SNEGSKA (reference sequence). The CDR3 here is CSASEGGELFF. The DNA of the CDR3 is TGCAGTGCTAGCGAGGGTGGGGAGCTGTTTTTT.

V and J are TRBV6-1 and TRBJ1-1; perhaps TRBD1 as D (6 bases). In germline, CDR1 is MNHNS, CDR2 SASEGT. Between the trimmed V and J ends, which lost 6 bases and 6 bases, there was a span of 14 bases. CDR3 size: 13 residues. The CDR3 loop is CASRPRQAAEAFF. Here the CDR3 DNA reads TGTGCCAGCAGGCCTAGACAGGCGGCTGAAGCTTTCTTT.

The count of this clone is one. The V call is TRBV5-4, the J call TRBJ1-2; D is ambiguous. Trimming took 0 bases from V and 1 from J, leaving 7 bases between them. This CDR3 region has 14 residues. Germline-derived CDR1 and CDR2 are SGHNT and YYREEE (reference sequence). CDR3 sequence (DNA): TGTGCCAGCAGCTTGGGGCAGTTTAACTATGGCTACACCTTC. Amino acids: CASSLGQFNYGYTF. Full variable domain (remainder filled in from reference TRBV5-4 and TRBJ1-2): ETGVTQSPTHLIKTRGQQVTLRCSSQSGHNTVSWYQQALGQGPQFIFQYYREEENGRGNFPPRFSGLQFPNYSSELNVNALELDDSALYLCASSLGQFNYGYTFGSGTRLTVV.

This clone turned up a few times. V is TRBV7-6 and J is TRBJ2-2; 9 bases line up with TRBD1. Germline CDR1 and CDR2: SGHVS and FNYEAQ. CDR3 size: 16 residues. Unmatched junction bases numbered 7, after V lost 5 bases and J lost 3 bases. Here the CDR3 reads CASSATGGRDTGELFF. The CDR3 bases are TGTGCCAGCAGCGCGACAGGGGGTAGGGACACCGGGGAGCTGTTTTTT.

The chain combines TRBV4-1 with TRBJ2-2; D unclear. CDR3 length: 15 residues. Trimming cost V 1 base and J 4 bases, with 10 bases left between them. Germline lookup yields CDR1 MGHRA and CDR2 YSYEKL. CDR3 sequence reads: CASSQGPRVTGELFF. DNA for the CDR3: TGCGCCAGCAGCCAAGGCCCACGGGTCACCGGGGAGCTGTTTTTT.

This clone was seen only once. This sequence joins TRBV10-3 and TRBJ2-1; 7 bases are shared with TRBD2. This CDR3 comprises 11 residues. Germline V gene data show CDR1 as ENHRY and CDR2 as SYGVKD. Losses at the gene ends were 9 bases for V and 8 bases for J; bases not matched to a gene: 4. CDR3 region: CAILGGDEQFF. CDR3 sequence (DNA): TGTGCCATTCTGGGAGGGGATGAGCAGTTCTTC.

In this sample, this clone turned up a few times. The chain employs TRBV30 and TRBJ2-3; a weak D match, TRBD1 (5 bases). CDR1 and CDR2 from the germline V gene are GTSNPN and SVGIG (reference sequence). The ends were cut back, 4 bases at V and 2 bases at J, with 10 bases in the middle. The CDR3 contains 13 residues. The DNA for the CDR3 is TGTGCCTGGACTCAGGGCAACACAGATACGCAGTATTTT. Amino acid sequence: CAWTQGNTDTQYF.

The sample holds one count of this clone. This rearrangement joins TRBV27 to TRBJ1-5; D remains ambiguous. The CDR3 has 14 amino acids. The ends were cut back, 7 bases at V and 5 bases at J, with 15 bases in the middle. The germline V gene has CDR1 MNHEY and CDR2 SMNVEV (reference sequence). CDR3 coding DNA: TGTGCCAGCAACCCCCTACTAGGTGATCAGCCCCAGCATTTT. It is translated as CASNPLLGDQPQHF.

The chain carries TRBV5-8 and TRBJ2-5, with 9 positions matching TRBD1. This CDR3 has 15 residues. Germline assignment: CDR1 SGHTS and CDR2 YDEGEE. Trimming cost V 0 bases and J 7 bases; bases outside gene matches: 7. In DNA form, the CDR3 reads TGTGCCAGCAGCTTGGGGGACAGGGAGAGAGGGACCCAGTACTTC. Protein: CASSLGDRERGTQYF.

This sequence joins TRBV11-3 and TRBJ1-1; TRBD1 matches 7 bases. The CDR3 is 14 amino acids. Germline values: CDR1 SGHNT, CDR2 YENEEA. Trimming cost V 5 bases and J 1 base; bases outside gene matches: 4. The CDR3 region has the DNA TGTGCCAGCAGCATTGGACAGGCGAACACTGAAGCTTTCTTT. Encoded protein: CASSIGQANTEAFF.

The chain employs TRBV6-1 and TRBJ1-1; possibly TRBD1 for D (6 bases). V lost 4 bases, J lost 3 bases, and 15 bases lay in between. This CDR3 is 15 amino acids long. CDR1 MNHNS and CDR2 SASEGT come from the germline V gene. CDR3: CASSVSGGRDTEAFF. The CDR3 DNA reads as TGTGCCAGCAGTGTTTCGGGGGGCCGCGACACTGAAGCTTTCTTT.

Only a few counts were recorded for this clone. V usage is TRBV19 and J usage is TRBJ2-5; a weak D match, TRBD2 (6 bases). Germline V gene sequence: CDR1 LNHDA, CDR2 SQIVND (reference sequence). CDR3 length: 16 residues. Trimming took 5 bases from V and 1 from J, leaving 17 bases between them. CDR3: CASSSLFTGGQETQYF. The DNA for the CDR3 is TGTGCCAGTAGTTCCCTATTCACCGGGGGCCAAGAGACCCAGTACTTC.

The genes are TRBV10-3 and TRBJ1-1; the D is unclear. The CDR3 runs 11 residues. The V end lost 3 bases, the J end lost 4 bases, and 3 bases lay between the germline ends. Germline values: CDR1 ENHRY, CDR2 SYGVKD. The CDR3 nucleotides read TGTGCCATCAGTGACGGCACTGAAGCTTTCTTT. Protein: CAISDGTEAFF.

This clone is a singleton in its sample. The chain employs TRBV5-1 and TRBJ1-1; D may be TRBD1 (5 bases). Deletions cut 0 bases from V and 4 bases from J, with 16 bases between. The CDR3 has 16 residues. CDR1 and CDR2 from the germline V gene are SGHRS and YFSETQ. The CDR3 sequence: CASSLAAGRAGTEAFF. The DNA of the CDR3 is TGCGCCAGCAGCTTGGCCGCAGGGAGGGCTGGCACTGAAGCTTTCTTT.

The chain has TRBV30 and TRBJ1-5, with TRBD1 matching over 7 bases. The V segment lost 5 bases and the J segment 4 bases; nucleotides outside the gene matches: 5. There are 13 residues in the CDR3. CDR1 and CDR2 (germline): GTSNPN, SVGIG (reference sequence). The CDR3 reads CAWCEGANQPQHF. Here the CDR3 DNA reads TGTGCCTGGTGTGAGGGGGCGAATCAGCCCCAGCATTTT.

The chain recombines TRBV6-5 with TRBJ2-2; possibly TRBD2 for D (6 bases). CDR1 MNHEY and CDR2 SVGAGI come from the germline V gene. The CDR3 extends over 16 amino acids. With 3 bases removed from V and 1 base from J, the gap between germline ends came to 12 bases. The CDR3 spells CASSYGLALNTGELFF. The CDR3 DNA reads as TGTGCCAGCAGTTATGGGCTAGCGTTGAACACCGGGGAGCTGTTTTTT.

CDR3 DNA sequence: TGTGCCAGCAGCTCTACTCTCGAGGGAACTAATGAAAAACTGTTTTTT. This encodes CASSSTLEGTNEKLFF. V is TRBV4-2 and J is TRBJ1-4; D remains ambiguous. CDR1 and CDR2 (germline): LGHNA, YNFKEQ. V was shortened by 5 bases and J by 1 base, with 14 bases between the two germline ends. The CDR3 spans 16 residues.

This sequence joins TRBV7-8 and TRBJ1-2, with TRBD1 identical over 10 bases. The CDR3 runs 15 residues. CDR1 and CDR2 from the germline V gene are SGHVS and FQNEAQ. Trimming removed 6 bases from V and 2 bases from J; junction bases left unmatched: 6. The CDR3 spells CASSETGQGNYGYTF. Here the CDR3 DNA reads TGTGCCAGCAGTGAGACGGGACAGGGGAACTATGGCTACACCTTC.

The rearrangement joins TRBV5-6 to TRBJ1-2; D is perhaps TRBD1 (6 bases). The CDR3 extends over 15 amino acids. The germline V and J ends were trimmed by 3 bases and 5 bases, with 17 bases remaining between them. Germline V gene data show CDR1 as SGHDT and CDR2 as YYEEEE. The CDR3 reads CASSSRQGQSYGYTF. CDR3 DNA sequence: TGTGCCAGCAGCTCCCGGCAGGGACAATCATATGGCTACACCTTC.

J is TRBJ2-1 and V is TRBV9; TRBD1 agrees at 8 bases. The germline V gene has CDR1 SGDLS and CDR2 YYNGEE. Trimming removed 2 bases from V and 0 bases from J; junction bases left unmatched: 4. The CDR3 is 16 residues long. The CDR3 loop is CASSVSGGSSYNEQFF. CDR3 nucleotide sequence: TGTGCCAGCAGCGTCTCAGGGGGCAGCTCCTACAATGAGCAGTTCTTC. The full variable domain, with the rest looked up from reference TRBV9 and TRBJ2-1, is DSGVTQTPKHLITATGQRVTLRCSPRSGDLSVYWYQQSLDQGLQFLIQYYNGEERAKGNILERFSAQQFPDLHSELNLSSLELGDSALYFCASSVSGGSSYNEQFFGPGTRLTVL.